The 9 T cell receptor beta chains below all came from one sample that was sequenced in a study of blood T cell repertoires in COVID-19. Method: immunoSEQ multiplex PCR; TCRdb's copy keeps in-frame clones and lacks some. The sample holds a few hundred thousand clones, approximately 88% seen once. Sequencing was performed on PBMCs or T cells enriched from blood (not recorded which). The receptors shown here come from a woman in her 30s who had recovered from COVID-19.

This clone was picked up one time. The chain uses TRBV4-1 and TRBJ1-5, with 8 bases identical to TRBD1. Germline V gene data show CDR1 as MGHRA and CDR2 as YSYEKL. This CDR3 comprises 15 residues. Trimming took 3 bases from V and 3 from J; bases not matched to a gene: 4. CDR3 DNA: TGCGCCAGCAGCCACAAGACAGGGGACAATCAGCCCCAGCATTTT. It translates to CASSHKTGDNQPQHF.

The chain carries TRBV7-2 and TRBJ2-3, with D tentatively TRBD1 (5 bases). Trimming removed 4 bases from V and 5 bases from J, with 10 bases in between. Germline assignment: CDR1 SGHTA and CDR2 FQGNSA. The CDR3 sequence is 13 residues long. Written as DNA, the CDR3 is TGTGCCAGCAGCTACAGGTGGGGAGATACGCAGTATTTT. Amino acids: CASSYRWGDTQYF.

CDR3 nucleotide sequence: TGTGCCAGCAGCCAGACAGGGGCGACCAATCAGCCCCAGCATTTT. Its translation: CASSQTGATNQPQHF. The chain employs TRBV2 and TRBJ1-5; 8 bases line up with TRBD1. The CDR3 runs to 15 residues. Germline V CDR1 and CDR2: SNHLY, FYNNEI. V dropped 6 bases and J dropped 3; count of bases not matched to a gene: 7.

V and J are TRBV27 and TRBJ2-1, with D maybe TRBD2 (6 bases). This CDR3 has 13 amino acids. CDR1 is MNHEY and CDR2 is SMNVEV in the germline V gene (reference sequence). V lost 4 bases, J lost 10 bases, and 14 bases lay in between. DNA for the CDR3: TGTGCCAGCAGTTCGGGACTGACTCGGGAGCAGTTCTTC. As protein: CASSSGLTREQFF.

This clone was counted between two and nine times. CDR3 sequence reads: CASSLGTGSSNQPQHF. The CDR3 DNA is TGTGCCAGCAGCTTAGGGACAGGGTCGAGCAATCAGCCCCAGCATTTT. This sequence joins TRBV7-9 and TRBJ1-5, with TRBD1 identical over 8 bases. Trimming at V came to 1 base and at J to 1 base, leaving 3 bases not matched to a gene. Germline V lookup: CDR1 SEHNR, CDR2 FQNEAQ (reference sequence). This CDR3 contains 16 residues.

The chain combines TRBV7-2 with TRBJ2-5, with D unclear. Trimming cost V 7 bases and J 2 bases, with 14 bases left between them. Germline V gene lookup returns CDR1 SGHTA and CDR2 FQGNSA. The CDR3 is 14 residues long. CDR3 in amino acids: CASTKLSAQETQYF. The CDR3 coding sequence is TGTGCCAGCACCAAACTATCGGCACAAGAGACCCAGTACTTC.

This chain uses TRBV27 with TRBJ1-1, with TRBD1 matching 10 bases. This CDR3 comprises 15 residues. Germline V gene sequence: CDR1 MNHEY, CDR2 SMNVEV (reference sequence). With 4 bases clipped from V and 11 bases from J, the junction kept 13 bases outside the gene matches. The CDR3 is CASSSLDRGGLDAFF. CDR3 bases: TGTGCCAGCAGTTCCTTGGACAGGGGGGGATTGGATGCTTTCTTT.

The V gene is TRBV9, the J gene TRBJ2-5; 7 bases match TRBD2. The CDR3 is 15 amino acids. The germline V gene encodes CDR1 SGDLS and CDR2 YYNGEE. The junction had 8 bases not matched to a gene; V was cut back by 4 bases and J by 2 bases. For the CDR3, the DNA is TGTGCCAGCAGCCTCTGGGGGGGTACACAAGAGACCCAGTACTTC. This gives the protein CASSLWGGTQETQYF. The full variable domain, in which reference TRBV9 and TRBJ2-5 provide the parts outside the CDR3, is DSGVTQTPKHLITATGQRVTLRCSPRSGDLSVYWYQQSLDQGLQFLIQYYNGEERAKGNILERFSAQQFPDLHSELNLSSLELGDSALYFCASSLWGGTQETQYFGPGTRLLVL.

The chain employs TRBV7-9 and TRBJ1-5; 8 nucleotides agree with TRBD1. Trimming removed 1 base from V and 2 bases from J; junction bases left unmatched: 4. CDR3 length: 16 residues. Per the germline V gene, CDR1 is SEHNR and CDR2 is FQNEAQ (reference sequence). CDR3 protein: CASSLEQGQGNQPQHF. CDR3 sequence (DNA): TGTGCCAGCAGCTTAGAACAGGGACAGGGCAATCAGCCCCAGCATTTT.